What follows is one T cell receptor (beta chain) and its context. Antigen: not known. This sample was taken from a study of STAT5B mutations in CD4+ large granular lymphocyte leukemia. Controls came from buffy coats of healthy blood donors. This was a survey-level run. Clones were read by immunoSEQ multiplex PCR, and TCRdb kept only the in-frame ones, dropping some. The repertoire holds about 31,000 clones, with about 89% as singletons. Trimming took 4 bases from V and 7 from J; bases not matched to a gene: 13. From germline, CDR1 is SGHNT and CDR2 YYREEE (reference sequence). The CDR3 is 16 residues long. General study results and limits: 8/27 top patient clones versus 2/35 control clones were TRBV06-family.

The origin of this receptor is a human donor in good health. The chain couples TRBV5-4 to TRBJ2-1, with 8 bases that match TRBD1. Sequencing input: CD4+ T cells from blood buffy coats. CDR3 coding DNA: TGTGCCAGCAGCAAAGATGGGACAGGCTCTAGGAATGAGCAGTTCTTC. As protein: CASSKDGTGSRNEQFF.